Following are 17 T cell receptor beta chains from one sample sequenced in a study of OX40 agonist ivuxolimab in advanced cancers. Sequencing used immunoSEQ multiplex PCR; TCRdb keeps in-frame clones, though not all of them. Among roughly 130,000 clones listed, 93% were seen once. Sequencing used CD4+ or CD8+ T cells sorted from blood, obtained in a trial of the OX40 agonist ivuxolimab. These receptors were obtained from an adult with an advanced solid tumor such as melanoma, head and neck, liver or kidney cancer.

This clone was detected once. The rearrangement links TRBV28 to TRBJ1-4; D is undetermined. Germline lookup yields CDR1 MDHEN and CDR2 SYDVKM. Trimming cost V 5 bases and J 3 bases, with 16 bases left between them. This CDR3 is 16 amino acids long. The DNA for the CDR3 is TGTGCCAGCAGTCCCCCCCCGACAAGCCCTAATGAAAAACTGTTTTTT. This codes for CASSPPPTSPNEKLFF.

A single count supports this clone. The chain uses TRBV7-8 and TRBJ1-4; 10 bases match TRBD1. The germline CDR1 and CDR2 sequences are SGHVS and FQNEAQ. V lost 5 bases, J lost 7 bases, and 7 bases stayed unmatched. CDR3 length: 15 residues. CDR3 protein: CASSRPGTGVEKLFF. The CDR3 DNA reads TGTGCCAGCAGCCGCCCCGGGACAGGGGTTGAAAAACTGTTTTTT.

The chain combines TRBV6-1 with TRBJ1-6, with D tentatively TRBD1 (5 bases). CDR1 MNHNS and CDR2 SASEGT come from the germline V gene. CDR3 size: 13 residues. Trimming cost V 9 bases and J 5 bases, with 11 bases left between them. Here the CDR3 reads CARPQVDNSPLHF. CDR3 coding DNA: TGTGCCAGACCACAGGTAGATAATTCACCCCTCCACTTT.

This CDR3 reads CASSLIGITGELFF. In nucleotides, the CDR3 is TGTGCCAGCAGCTTAATCGGCATTACCGGGGAGCTGTTTTTT. V is TRBV7-2 and J is TRBJ2-2; no definite D call. The CDR3 has 14 amino acids. Trimming took off 2 bases at V and 5 bases at J, with 9 bases between the two ends. Germline loops: CDR1 SGHTA, CDR2 FQGNSA.

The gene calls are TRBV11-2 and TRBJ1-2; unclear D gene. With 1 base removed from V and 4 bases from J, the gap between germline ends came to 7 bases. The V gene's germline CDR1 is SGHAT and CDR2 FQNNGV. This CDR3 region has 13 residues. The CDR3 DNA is TGTGCCAGCAGCTTAGGTGGTGCCTATGGCTACACCTTC. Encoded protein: CASSLGGAYGYTF.

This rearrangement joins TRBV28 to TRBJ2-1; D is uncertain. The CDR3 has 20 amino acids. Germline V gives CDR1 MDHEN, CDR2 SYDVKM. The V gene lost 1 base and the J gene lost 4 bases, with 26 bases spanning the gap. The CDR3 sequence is CASSLSPAQNPYHRYNEQFF. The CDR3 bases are TGTGCCAGCAGTTTATCCCCCGCCCAGAACCCGTACCACCGGTACAATGAGCAGTTCTTC.

The CDR3 nucleotides are TGTGCCAGCAGCCTCCCGGTCGGGGGAGCCTACAATGAGCAGTTCTTC. This gives the protein CASSLPVGGAYNEQFF. The gene calls are TRBV5-4 and TRBJ2-1; weak D call: TRBD2 (6 bases). The CDR3 covers 16 residues. The V and J ends lost 4 bases and 2 bases respectively, with 16 bases between them. Germline values: CDR1 SGHNT, CDR2 YYREEE (reference sequence).

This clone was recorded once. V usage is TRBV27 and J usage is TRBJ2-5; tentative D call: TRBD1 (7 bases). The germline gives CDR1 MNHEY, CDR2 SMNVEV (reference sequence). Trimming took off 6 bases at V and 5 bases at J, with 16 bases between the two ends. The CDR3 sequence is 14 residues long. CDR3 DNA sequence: TGTGCCAGCAGCCGGACCAGGGGGAGGGAGACCCAGTACTTC. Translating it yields CASSRTRGRETQYF.

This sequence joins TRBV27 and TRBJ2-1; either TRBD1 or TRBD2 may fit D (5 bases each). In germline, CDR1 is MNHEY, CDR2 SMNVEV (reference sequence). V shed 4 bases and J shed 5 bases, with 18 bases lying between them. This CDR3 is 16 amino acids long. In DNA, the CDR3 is TGTGCCAGCAGTTGGACCACCCGGGGCGTCCACAATGAGCAGTTCTTC. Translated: CASSWTTRGVHNEQFF.

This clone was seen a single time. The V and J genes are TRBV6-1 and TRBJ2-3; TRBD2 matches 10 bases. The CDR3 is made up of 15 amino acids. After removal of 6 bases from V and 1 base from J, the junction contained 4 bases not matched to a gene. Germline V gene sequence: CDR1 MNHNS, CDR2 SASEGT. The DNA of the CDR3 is TGTGCCAGCAGGACCGGGACTAGCGGCACAGATACGCAGTATTTT. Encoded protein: CASRTGTSGTDTQYF.

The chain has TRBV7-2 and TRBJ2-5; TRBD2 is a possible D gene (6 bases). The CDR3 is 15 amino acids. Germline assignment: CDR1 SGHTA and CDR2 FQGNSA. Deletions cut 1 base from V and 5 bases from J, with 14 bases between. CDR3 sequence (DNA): TGTGCCAGCAGCTTAGTTTCCGGACGGGGGGAGACCCAGTACTTC. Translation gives CASSLVSGRGETQYF.

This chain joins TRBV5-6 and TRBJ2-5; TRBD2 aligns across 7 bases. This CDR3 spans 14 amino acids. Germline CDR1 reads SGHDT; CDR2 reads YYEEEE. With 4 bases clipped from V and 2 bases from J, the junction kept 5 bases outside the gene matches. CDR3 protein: CASSSGTHQETQYF. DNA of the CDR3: TGTGCCAGCAGCAGCGGGACCCATCAAGAGACCCAGTACTTC.

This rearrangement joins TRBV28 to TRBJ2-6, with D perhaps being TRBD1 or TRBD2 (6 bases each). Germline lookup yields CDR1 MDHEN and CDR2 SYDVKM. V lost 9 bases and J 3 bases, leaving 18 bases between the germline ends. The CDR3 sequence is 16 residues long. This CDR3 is CASAWGAEGGANVLTF. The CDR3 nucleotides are TGTGCCAGTGCTTGGGGGGCGGAAGGTGGGGCCAACGTCCTGACTTTC.

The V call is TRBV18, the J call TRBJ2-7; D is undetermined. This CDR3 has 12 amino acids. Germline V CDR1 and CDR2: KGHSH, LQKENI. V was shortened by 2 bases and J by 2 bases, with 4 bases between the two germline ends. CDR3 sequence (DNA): TGTGCCAGCTCACCAAGAACCTACGAGCAGTACTTC. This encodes CASSPRTYEQYF.

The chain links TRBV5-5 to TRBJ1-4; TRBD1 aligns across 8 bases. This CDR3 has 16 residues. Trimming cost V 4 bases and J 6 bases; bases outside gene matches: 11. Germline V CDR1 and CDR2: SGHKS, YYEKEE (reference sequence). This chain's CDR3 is CASSPTQGQAYEKLFF. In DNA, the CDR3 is TGTGCCAGCAGCCCCACGCAGGGACAGGCGTATGAAAAACTGTTTTTT.

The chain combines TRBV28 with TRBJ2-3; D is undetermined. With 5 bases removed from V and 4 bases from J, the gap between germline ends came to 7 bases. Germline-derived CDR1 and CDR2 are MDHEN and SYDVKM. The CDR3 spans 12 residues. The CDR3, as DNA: TGTGCCAGCAGTCCTATCTCAGATACGCAGTATTTT. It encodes CASSPISDTQYF.

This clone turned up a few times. CDR3 in amino acids: CAWSVRAAGGEKLFF. CDR3 sequence (DNA): TGTGCCTGGAGTGTAAGAGCCGCTGGGGGTGAAAAACTGTTTTTT. This chain links TRBV30 with TRBJ1-4; perhaps TRBD1 as D (5 bases). Germline assignment: CDR1 GTSNPN and CDR2 SVGIG (reference sequence). This CDR3 has 15 amino acids. V lost 0 bases and J lost 7, with 15 bases in between. The entire variable domain, with the rest obtained from reference TRBV30 and TRBJ1-4, is as follows: SQTIHQWPATLVQPVGSPLSLECTVEGTSNPNLYWYRQAAGRGLQLLFYSVGIGQISSEVPQNLSASRPQDRQFILSSKKLLLSDSGFYLCAWSVRAAGGEKLFFGSGTQLSVL.